These 15 T cell receptor beta chains came from one sample sequenced in a study of T cell changes during pregnancy in multiple sclerosis. The repertoire was sequenced with immunoSEQ multiplex PCR; TCRdb's copy has only in-frame clones and lacks some. The repertoire has 93,000 or so clones, approximately 90% of them found once; the top ten carry 0.8% to 1%. The sample here was peripheral blood, taken after pregnancy. Receptor source: a female donor with multiple sclerosis, enrolled in a pregnancy study.

The CDR3 region has the DNA TGTGCCAGCAGTTACGGGACAGGGTGGCGCCAAGAGACCCAGTACTTC. Translation gives CASSYGTGWRQETQYF. This sequence joins TRBV11-2 and TRBJ2-5, with 9 bases aligning to TRBD1. The germline V gene has CDR1 SGHAT and CDR2 FQNNGV. The CDR3 totals 16 residues. Unmatched junction bases numbered 9, after V lost 6 bases and J lost 1 base.

The rearrangement uses TRBV6-5 and TRBJ2-7; 9 nucleotides align to TRBD2. The CDR3 covers 14 residues. The J segment lost 4 bases and the V segment lost 2 bases, leaving 3 bases of the junction unmatched. Germline CDR1 MNHEY, CDR2 SVGAGI. CDR3 bases: TGTGCCAGCAGTTACGGCGGGGGGGATTACGAGCAGTACTTC. Its protein is CASSYGGGDYEQYF.

This sequence joins TRBV9 and TRBJ1-2; 8 nucleotides agree with TRBD1. V gave up 4 bases and J gave up 9 bases; unmatched junction bases: 8. The CDR3 has 13 amino acids. CDR1 and CDR2 from the germline V gene are SGDLS and YYNGEE. This CDR3 is CASSPGQGPSYTF. The CDR3 DNA reads TGTGCCAGCAGCCCAGGACAGGGTCCCAGCTACACCTTC.

The chain carries TRBV2 and TRBJ2-5, with D possibly TRBD2 on 6 matching bases. Trimming left V 3 bases short and J 5 bases short, with 10 bases between. The CDR3 contains 13 residues. CDR1 and CDR2 from the germline V gene are SNHLY and FYNNEI. Written as DNA, the CDR3 is TGTGCCAGCAGTGAGCGGGGTATGGAGACCCAGTACTTC. It translates to CASSERGMETQYF.

This rearrangement joins TRBV15 to TRBJ1-5; 7 nucleotides line up with TRBD1. Germline V CDR1 and CDR2: LNHNV, YYDKDF (reference sequence). Trimming took 5 bases from V and 0 from J; bases not matched to a gene: 10. This CDR3 spans 17 amino acids. This chain's CDR3 is CATSSRTGEYSNQPQHF. The CDR3 DNA is TGTGCCACCAGCTCCCGAACAGGGGAATATAGCAATCAGCCCCAGCATTTT. The full variable domain, its missing parts supplied by reference TRBV15 and TRBJ1-5, is DAMVIQNPRYQVTQFGKPVTLSCSQTLNHNVMYWYQQKSSQAPKLLFHYYDKDFNNEADTPDNFQSRRPNTSFCFLDIRSPGLGDTAMYLCATSSRTGEYSNQPQHFGDGTRLSIL.

This rearrangement joins TRBV7-6 to TRBJ2-1; 7 bases line up with TRBD1. The CDR3 covers 16 residues. The ends lost 4 bases at V and 4 bases at J; junction bases unmatched: 10. Germline CDR1 and CDR2: SGHVS and FNYEAQ. CDR3: CASSSRQGLSYNEQFF. The CDR3 nucleotides are TGTGCCAGCAGCTCGAGACAGGGATTATCGTACAATGAGCAGTTCTTC.

The V call is TRBV30, the J call TRBJ2-2; 9 bases fit TRBD2. Unmatched junction bases numbered 9, after V lost 3 bases and J lost 7 bases. This CDR3 has 15 residues. Germline loops: CDR1 GTSNPN, CDR2 SVGIG (reference sequence). The CDR3 DNA sequence: TGTGCCTGGAGGTCGGCGGGAGGGCCCGACGGGGAGCTGTTTTTT. Translated: CAWRSAGGPDGELFF.

This clone was seen more than once but under ten times. The CDR3 sequence: CASTKWAGGNSPLHF. The CDR3 DNA sequence: TGCGCCAGCACCAAGTGGGCAGGGGGTAATTCACCCCTCCACTTT. The J gene is TRBJ1-6, the V gene TRBV5-1; 7 nucleotides agree with TRBD1. The CDR3 runs to 15 residues. From germline, CDR1 is SGHRS and CDR2 YFSETQ. V dropped 6 bases and J dropped 6; count of bases not matched to a gene: 9.

The chain links TRBV5-1 to TRBJ2-7, with 9 bases lining up with TRBD1. The V gene end was trimmed by 4 bases and the J gene end by 5 bases; junction bases not matched to a gene: 7. There are 14 residues in the CDR3. Germline V gene lookup returns CDR1 SGHRS and CDR2 YFSETQ. CDR3 residues: CASSPGTGKNEQYF. CDR3 nucleotides: TGCGCCAGCAGCCCGGGGACAGGGAAGAACGAGCAGTACTTC.

J is TRBJ1-1 and V is TRBV5-1; D is possibly TRBD1 (6 bases). V dropped 4 bases and J dropped 0 bases, with 13 bases sitting between them. The CDR3 totals 15 residues. Looked up from germline, CDR1 is SGHRS and CDR2 is YFSETQ. The CDR3 nucleotides are TGCGCCAGCAGCCCTATCGAGGGGGTGAACACTGAAGCTTTCTTT. This encodes CASSPIEGVNTEAFF.

The chain recombines TRBV12-1 with TRBJ2-7; the DNA was not used to check the table's D call, TRBD1. TRBV12-1 is listed as a pseudogene. The CDR3 sequence is 19 residues long. In nucleotides, the CDR3 is TGTGCCAGCAGCACTCAGGACAGGGGGTTAGACTATTCGGACTACGAGCAGTACTTC. The encoded protein is CASSTQDRGLDYSDYEQYF.

The V call is TRBV7-8, the J call TRBJ1-4, with 10 bases aligning to TRBD1. With V trimmed by 5 bases and J by 7 bases, 10 bases remained unmatched. CDR1 SGHVS and CDR2 FQNEAQ come from the germline V gene. The CDR3 has 16 amino acids. CDR3 sequence (DNA): TGTGCCAGCAGCCTCAATGACAGGGGGCAGAGTGAAAAACTGTTTTTT. It codes for CASSLNDRGQSEKLFF. Full variable domain (missing parts from reference TRBV7-8 and TRBJ1-4): GAGVSQSPRYKVAKRGQDVALRCDPISGHVSLFWYQQALGQGPEFLTYFQNEAQLDKSGLPSDRFFAERPEGSVSTLKIQRTQQEDSAVYLCASSLNDRGQSEKLFFGSGTQLSVL.

This chain uses TRBV2 with TRBJ1-2; 8 nucleotides align to TRBD1. CDR3 size: 19 residues. Germline values: CDR1 SNHLY, CDR2 FYNNEI. J gave up 11 bases and V 6 bases, and 29 bases lay outside the gene matches. The CDR3 DNA sequence: TGTGCCAGCAGGAGCTCCATAGGGACAGGAAACTCCATTATTATGGGATACACCTTC. This translates into CASRSSIGTGNSIIMGYTF.

The V gene is TRBV5-1, the J gene TRBJ2-7; 9 bases are a match to TRBD1. In germline, CDR1 is SGHRS, CDR2 YFSETQ. Germline trimming cut 4 bases from V and 5 bases from J; bases unmatched to any gene: 7. The CDR3 runs 14 residues. CDR3 coding DNA: TGCGCCAGCAGCCCCGGGACAGGGAACCACGAGCAGTACTTC. This translates into CASSPGTGNHEQYF.

The V and J genes are TRBV27 and TRBJ2-3, with 7 bases aligning to TRBD2. The CDR3 is made up of 16 amino acids. V dropped 8 bases and J dropped 2; count of bases not matched to a gene: 13. The germline CDR1 and CDR2 sequences are MNHEY and SMNVEV (reference sequence). The CDR3 loop is CASSKAGRESTDTQYF. CDR3 coding DNA: TGTGCCAGCTCCAAAGCAGGGCGGGAGTCCACAGATACGCAGTATTTT.